One T cell receptor (beta chain) is described in this entry. Its antigen is undetermined. The sample is drawn from a study of cytomegalovirus exposure and HLA in healthy donors. Study conclusions and caveats: Specificity for CMV antigens was confirmed in vitro for three of the CMV-associated chains. Reports described diagnosis of cytomegalovirus status by the classifier as highly specific and sensitive. TCR beta chains numbering under 200 were designated cytomegalovirus-associated.

Some clones are missing from TCRdb's copy, which holds only in-frame ones; the method was immunoSEQ multiplex PCR. The data contain under 250,000 clones, around 90% of them seen just once; the ten biggest clones take up 0.85% to 1.2%. CDR3 size: 13 residues. CDR1 and CDR2 from the germline V gene are SQVTM and ANQGSEA. After removal of 7 bases from V and 6 bases from J, the junction contained 5 bases not matched to a gene. The chain has TRBV29-1 and TRBJ2-4, with TRBD1 matching over 11 bases. The source material was PBMCs. The TCR was taken from a young woman in good health and CMV-seronegative. This CDR3 reads CSAVGQGGNIQYF. CDR3 nucleotide sequence: TGCAGCGCTGTGGGACAGGGGGGAAACATTCAGTACTTC.